The 7 T cell receptor beta chains reported below all come from one sample, sequenced in a study of blood T cell repertoires in COVID-19. The data were produced by immunoSEQ multiplex PCR, yet TCRdb's version contains in-frame clones alone and is incomplete. Here the sample spans over 300,000 clones, almost 85% being singletons. Sequenced input: peripheral blood. Source of these receptors: a human donor in a cohort sampled during active COVID-19.

The CDR3 bases are TGTGCCACCGGGGGAGGTGAGGAGCTGTTTTTT. It encodes CATGGGEELFF. V and J are TRBV24-1 and TRBJ2-2; a possible D gene is TRBD2 (6 bases). The CDR3 runs 11 residues. Per germline, CDR1 KGHDR and CDR2 SFDVKD. V lost 9 bases and J lost 10, with 11 bases in between.

The V and J genes are TRBV24-1 and TRBJ2-1, with D maybe TRBD1 (6 bases). V lost 3 bases, J lost 7 bases, and 9 bases lay in between. Looked up from germline, CDR1 is KGHDR and CDR2 is SFDVKD. The CDR3 runs to 13 residues. CDR3 in DNA: TGTGCCACCAGTGATGGACAGCCTAATGAGCAGTTCTTC. Amino acids: CATSDGQPNEQFF.

This chain links TRBV14 with TRBJ2-3; 9 bases are shared with TRBD2. In germline, CDR1 is SGHDN, CDR2 FVKESK. There are 16 residues in the CDR3. V shed 5 bases, J shed 3 bases, and the junction held 9 bases outside the gene matches. CDR3 amino acids: CASSERTSEHTDTQYF. The CDR3 DNA follows: TGTGCCAGCAGCGAACGGACTAGCGAGCATACAGATACGCAGTATTTT.

V usage is TRBV19 and J usage is TRBJ1-1; TRBD1 might be the D (5 bases). Germline CDR1 and CDR2: LNHDA and SQIVND (reference sequence). V was trimmed by 9 bases and J by 1 base, leaving 6 bases between them. This CDR3 is 11 amino acids long. The CDR3 sequence is CASQGNTEAFF. CDR3 DNA sequence: TGTGCCAGCCAGGGGAACACTGAAGCTTTCTTT.

V and J are TRBV10-1 and TRBJ2-3, with 13 bases identical to TRBD2. The CDR3 consists of 16 residues. V trimming: 3 bases; J trimming: 5 bases; junction bases outside the gene matches: 5. Germline V CDR1 and CDR2: WNHNN, SYGVQD (reference sequence). The CDR3 sequence is CASSDRLAGGEDTQYF. DNA of the CDR3: TGCGCCAGCAGTGACCGACTAGCGGGGGGTGAAGATACGCAGTATTTT.

The chain employs TRBV2 and TRBJ1-4; no reliable D call. Germline CDR1 and CDR2: SNHLY and FYNNEI. Trimming cost V 5 bases and J 6 bases, with 13 bases left between them. The CDR3 is 14 amino acids. CDR3 in amino acids: CASSYGLGDEKLFF. The DNA of the CDR3 is TGTGCCAGCAGTTATGGACTGGGTGATGAAAAACTGTTTTTT.

The chain is built from TRBV3-1 (or the pseudogene TRBV3-2) and TRBJ2-3, with a possible D match to TRBD1 (5 bases). From germline, CDR1 is LGHDT and CDR2 YNNKEL (reference sequence). V lost 1 base, J lost 5 bases, and 7 bases lay in between. CDR3 length equals 13 residues. CDR3 DNA: TGTGCCAGCAGCCAAGGGGGCCGAGATACGCAGTATTTT. This gives the protein CASSQGGRDTQYF.